These T cell receptor beta chains were read from a single sample in a study of T-cell reconstitution after alpha-beta-depleted transplantation in children. From the PCR reads, TCRdb called clonotypes with MiXCR, one entry per CDR3 protein. The sample holds 600,000 or so distinct CDR3 sequences, 23% seen once. This material consisted of PBMCs, mostly from graft donor cells, taken 360 days after TCRalphabeta/CD19-depleted stem cell transplant. The source is a boy under two years old who had a stem cell transplant for acute myeloid leukemia, so the T cells may come from the graft donor. CDR3s include the opening cysteine and the closing phenylalanine or tryptophan. A D gene is named only where the DNA matches it firmly. Clone size is stated in some rows and not others, as once, few, many or a class when expanded.

CDR3nt: TGCGCCAGCAGTGGGCAGGGGAACGGGGAGCTGTTTTTT; CDR3aa: CASSGQGNGELFF; v_gene: TRBV10-2; d_gene: NA; abundance: once; j_gene: TRBJ2-2
CDR3nt: TGTGCCAGCAGCTTAGCCTGGCGGGGGGAGATCGATGAGCAGTTCTTC; CDR3aa: CASSLAWRGEIDEQFF; v_gene: TRBV7-2; d_gene: TRBD2; abundance: NA; j_gene: TRBJ2-1
CDR3nt: TGTGCCAGCAGCTTAGCACCTTACAGGGCCGCATCTAACACTGAAGCTTTCTTT; CDR3aa: CASSLAPYRAASNTEAFF; v_gene: TRBV11-1; d_gene: NA; abundance: NA; j_gene: TRBJ1-1
CDR3nt: TGCGCCAGCAGCTTGGATCCAGGGCACGACACCGGGGAGCTGTTTTTT; CDR3aa: CASSLDPGHDTGELFF; v_gene: TRBV5-1; d_gene: NA; abundance: many; j_gene: TRBJ2-2
CDR3nt: TGTGCCAGCAGCGGACACTTGGGGACCGGGGAGCTGTTTTTT; CDR3aa: CASSGHLGTGELFF; v_gene: TRBV12-3/TRBV12-4; d_gene: NA; abundance: few; j_gene: TRBJ2-2
CDR3nt: TGCAGTGCTAGGGACAGGGGGGTAGGGAATGAGCAGTTCTTC; CDR3aa: CSARDRGVGNEQFF; v_gene: TRBV20-1; d_gene: TRBD1; abundance: NA; j_gene: TRBJ2-1
CDR3nt: TGTGCCAGCAGCGCCGGACAGGGCCGCAACTCCTACAATGAGCAGTTCTTC; CDR3aa: CASSAGQGRNSYNEQFF; v_gene: TRBV7-6; d_gene: TRBD1; abundance: NA; j_gene: TRBJ2-1
CDR3nt: TGCAGCGTTGGGGGACAGGGTGGTCAGCCCCAGCATTTT; CDR3aa: CSVGGQGGQPQHF; v_gene: TRBV29-1; d_gene: TRBD1; abundance: few; j_gene: TRBJ1-5
CDR3nt: TGTGCCAGCAGTGCCCGGGACAGGCACCACGAGCAGTACTTC; CDR3aa: CASSARDRHHEQYF; v_gene: TRBV6-1; d_gene: TRBD1; abundance: few; j_gene: TRBJ2-7
CDR3nt: TGTGCCAGCAGACGTTCAGTATGGTCAGATACGCAGTATTTT; CDR3aa: CASRRSVWSDTQYF; v_gene: TRBV27; d_gene: NA; abundance: NA; j_gene: TRBJ2-3
CDR3nt: TGCAGTGCTGACGGGGGGGACTACAATGAGCAGTTCTTC; CDR3aa: CSADGGDYNEQFF; v_gene: TRBV20-1; d_gene: TRBD2; abundance: NA; j_gene: TRBJ2-1
CDR3nt: TGTGCCAGCAGCTTACCGGAGCTAGGGGAGACCCAGTACTTC; CDR3aa: CASSLPELGETQYF; v_gene: TRBV7-9; d_gene: NA; abundance: many; j_gene: TRBJ2-5
CDR3nt: TGCAGTGCTAACCAACAGAGCACCGGGGAGCTGTTTTTT; CDR3aa: CSANQQSTGELFF; v_gene: TRBV20-1; d_gene: NA; abundance: once; j_gene: TRBJ2-2
CDR3nt: TGCAGTGCTAGAGCCCACACTGCACTCACCGGGGAGCTGTTTTTT; CDR3aa: CSARAHTALTGELFF; v_gene: TRBV20-1; d_gene: NA; abundance: few; j_gene: TRBJ2-2
CDR3nt: TGTGCCAGCAGCCTCGATTTAGGGGAGACCCAGTACTTC; CDR3aa: CASSLDLGETQYF; v_gene: TRBV7-2; d_gene: NA; abundance: few; j_gene: TRBJ2-5
CDR3nt: TGTGCCAGCAGTCAGGACCCCCCTGCGGACAATGAGCAGTTCTTC; CDR3aa: CASSQDPPADNEQFF; v_gene: TRBV6-1; d_gene: NA; abundance: NA; j_gene: TRBJ2-1
CDR3nt: TGTGCCAGCAGCCAAGACCCGGACAGGAGGAACACTGAAGCTTTCTTT; CDR3aa: CASSQDPDRRNTEAFF; v_gene: TRBV4-2; d_gene: TRBD1; abundance: NA; j_gene: TRBJ1-1
CDR3nt: TGCAGTGCTAGATACGACGCTGACAATCAGCCCCAGCATTTT; CDR3aa: CSARYDADNQPQHF; v_gene: TRBV20-1; d_gene: NA; abundance: NA; j_gene: TRBJ1-5
CDR3nt: TGTGCCACCCGTAGCGGGGGGGCGTCTTACAATGAGCAGTTCTTC; CDR3aa: CATRSGGASYNEQFF; v_gene: TRBV24-1; d_gene: TRBD2; abundance: many; j_gene: TRBJ2-1
CDR3nt: TGTGCCAGCAGTTTAATGTTGGGGCAGGGGGAAGACAATGAGCAGTTCTTC; CDR3aa: CASSLMLGQGEDNEQFF; v_gene: TRBV12-3/TRBV12-4; d_gene: TRBD1; abundance: few; j_gene: TRBJ2-1
CDR3nt: TGTGCCAGCAGTTTAGAATCCCCAGGGCCAATCGATGGCTACACCTTC; CDR3aa: CASSLESPGPIDGYTF; v_gene: TRBV12-3/TRBV12-4; d_gene: NA; abundance: many; j_gene: TRBJ1-2
CDR3nt: TGTGCCAGCGACAGCACGGGGGGCTATGGCTACACCTTC; CDR3aa: CASDSTGGYGYTF; v_gene: TRBV18; d_gene: NA; abundance: NA; j_gene: TRBJ1-2
CDR3nt: TGTGCCAGCAGTTATAGTGGACTAGCGGGTGCCAATGAGCAGTTCTTC; CDR3aa: CASSYSGLAGANEQFF; v_gene: TRBV2; d_gene: TRBD2; abundance: few; j_gene: TRBJ2-1
CDR3nt: TGTGCCAGCACCGACCCCAGGGGGCCCTACAATGAGCAGTTCTTC; CDR3aa: CASTDPRGPYNEQFF; v_gene: TRBV28; d_gene: TRBD1; abundance: few; j_gene: TRBJ2-1
CDR3nt: TGCAGCGTTGGGCCAGCGGGAGCAAACAATGAGCAGTTCTTC; CDR3aa: CSVGPAGANNEQFF; v_gene: TRBV29-1; d_gene: TRBD2; abundance: NA; j_gene: TRBJ2-1
CDR3nt: TGTGCCAGCAGTTACTCGTACCTCGGCGGAAACACCATATATTTT; CDR3aa: CASSYSYLGGNTIYF; v_gene: TRBV6-5; d_gene: NA; abundance: few; j_gene: TRBJ1-3
CDR3nt: TGCAGCGCGGTCAAGAACACTGAAGCTTTCTTT; CDR3aa: CSAVKNTEAFF; v_gene: TRBV20-1; d_gene: NA; abundance: many; j_gene: TRBJ1-1
CDR3nt: TGTGCCAGCAGCCTAGGACAGGTCAGAGGTGAAAAACTGTTTTTT; CDR3aa: CASSLGQVRGEKLFF; v_gene: TRBV12-3/TRBV12-4; d_gene: TRBD1; abundance: NA; j_gene: TRBJ1-4
CDR3nt: TGTGCCAGCAGCGTATGGGGGCAGGGCGTCCTGACTTTC; CDR3aa: CASSVWGQGVLTF; v_gene: TRBV9; d_gene: NA; abundance: NA; j_gene: TRBJ2-6
CDR3nt: TGTGCCCGGACAGGGAATGGGGATACGCAGTATTTT; CDR3aa: CARTGNGDTQYF; v_gene: TRBV30; d_gene: TRBD1; abundance: few; j_gene: TRBJ2-3
CDR3nt: TGTGCCAGCACCCTAGGAGGCTTCCAAGAGACCCAGTACTTC; CDR3aa: CASTLGGFQETQYF; v_gene: TRBV13; d_gene: NA; abundance: NA; j_gene: TRBJ2-5
CDR3nt: TGTGCCAGCAGCTTCGGACAGGGGGCAGGTCAGCCCCAGCATTTT; CDR3aa: CASSFGQGAGQPQHF; v_gene: TRBV7-6; d_gene: TRBD1; abundance: NA; j_gene: TRBJ1-5